This TCR beta chain comes out of a study of blood T cell repertoires in COVID-19. For the study at large: Sources were T cells, B-cell-depleted T cells, or PBMCs; the material itself was cDNA or gDNA.

In the authors' workflow: Using reference gene primer amplification, nucleated cell counts were estimated. Clones were read by immunoSEQ multiplex PCR, and TCRdb kept only the in-frame ones, dropping some. That table is the source of V, J and clone size, and D and trimming were worked out from the DNA. Of more than 70,000 clones listed, 88% are singletons. The sample taken for sequencing was peripheral blood. This receptor was identified in a human donor in a cohort sampled during active COVID-19.

The CDR3 loop reads CASSSQGLEEQFF. The CDR3 nucleotides read TGCGCCAGCAGCTCACAGGGTCTAGAGGAGCAGTTCTTC. This chain links TRBV5-1 with TRBJ2-1; tentative D call: TRBD1 (6 bases). The V end was cut by 3 bases, the J end by 10 bases, with 14 bases between. The CDR3 runs to 13 residues. Germline V gene data show CDR1 as SGHRS and CDR2 as YFSETQ.